A selection of T cell receptor beta chains follows, all from one sample in a study of shared clonotypes between healthy human individuals. Data came from immunoSEQ multiplex PCR; TCRdb stores just in-frame clones and leaves some out. Among roughly 1,500,000 clones, about 98% were seen once, and the ten largest hold less than 0.55%. The sample taken for sequencing was naive CD4+ T cells sorted from blood. These receptors were obtained from a man between 25 and 39 years old in good health. Both conserved end residues are part of each CDR3. A D gene is named only where the DNA matches it firmly. Some rows have no size entry. The others give once, few or many, or a class for an expanded clone.

-	TRBJ2-1	TRBV29-1	TRBD2	CSVMGASGTYSSYNEQFF	TGCAGCGTAATGGGGGCTAGCGGGACTTATTCGTCCTACAATGAGCAGTTCTTC
-	TRBJ2-2	TRBV11-2	-	CASSLEVGGELFF	TGTGCCAGCAGCTTAGAAGTCGGCGGGGAGCTGTTTTTT
-	TRBJ2-7	TRBV21-1	-	CASSRWDIYEQYF	TGTGCCAGCAGCCGATGGGACATCTACGAGCAGTACTTC
-	TRBJ1-3	TRBV7-6	TRBD1	CASSLAVQGALGNTIYF	TGTGCCAGCAGCTTAGCGGTACAGGGGGCGCTTGGAAACACCATATATTTT
-	TRBJ1-3	TRBV30	-	CAWRPGGGNTIYF	TGTGCCTGGAGACCCGGCGGGGGAAACACCATATATTTT
-	TRBJ2-7	TRBV28	TRBD1	CASSLALGQPSYEQYF	TGTGCCAGCAGTTTAGCCTTGGGACAGCCCTCCTACGAGCAGTACTTC
once	TRBJ2-7	TRBV2	-	CASSERLAHSYEQYF	TGTGCCAGCAGTGAACGCCTAGCGCATTCCTACGAGCAGTACTTC
-	TRBJ2-5	TRBV18	-	CASSPLSGETQYF	TGTGCCAGCTCACCACTATCCGGAGAGACCCAGTACTTC
-	TRBJ2-1	TRBV9	TRBD2	CASSVRGRVDNEQFF	TGTGCCAGCAGCGTAAGAGGGAGGGTAGACAATGAGCAGTTCTTC
-	TRBJ2-1	TRBV13	TRBD2	CASSLQTSGYNEQFF	TGTGCCAGCAGCTTACAGACTAGCGGGTACAATGAGCAGTTCTTC
-	TRBJ2-7	TRBV14	-	CASSLRTLAYEQYF	TGTGCCAGCAGCCTGCGGACCCTTGCCTACGAGCAGTACTTC
-	TRBJ2-6	TRBV15	-	CATSRDYGSLTSGANVLTF	TGTGCCACCAGCAGAGATTATGGCAGCCTGACCTCTGGGGCCAACGTCCTGACTTTC
-	TRBJ2-5	TRBV9	-	CASSVADQETQYF	TGTGCCAGCAGCGTGGCGGACCAAGAGACCCAGTACTTC
-	TRBJ2-5	TRBV5-1	TRBD2	CASSSRDYSQETQYF	TGCGCCAGCAGCTCCCGGGACTATTCCCAAGAGACCCAGTACTTC
-	TRBJ2-1	TRBV2	-	CAVTMEQFF	TGTGCCGTGACGATGGAGCAGTTCTTC
-	TRBJ1-1	TRBV10-1	-	CASSERGGRTEAFF	TGCGCCAGCAGTGAGAGGGGGGGGAGGACTGAAGCTTTCTTT
-	TRBJ2-7	TRBV27	TRBD1	CASSPGTGRMGYEQYF	TGTGCCAGCAGCCCCGGGACAGGTCGGATGGGCTACGAGCAGTACTTC
-	TRBJ1-5	TRBV7-2	-	CASSPRAVNTNQPQHF	TGTGCCAGCAGCCCCAGGGCCGTTAATACTAATCAGCCCCAGCATTTT
-	TRBJ2-1	TRBV5-1	TRBD1	CASSPDREGNEQFF	TGCGCCAGCAGCCCGGACAGGGAAGGCAATGAGCAGTTCTTC
-	TRBJ2-3	TRBV6-5	TRBD2	CASSNLAGASTDTQYF	TGTGCCAGCAGTAACTTAGCGGGCGCTTCCACAGATACGCAGTATTTT
once	TRBJ1-5	TRBV7-2	-	CASSLDTGAWNQPQHF	TGTGCCAGCAGCTTAGATACGGGGGCGTGGAATCAGCCCCAGCATTTT
-	TRBJ2-3	TRBV28	-	CASSPGLGGIFRTQYF	TGTGCCAGCAGTCCCGGACTAGGGGGCATCTTTCGTACGCAGTATTTT
-	TRBJ2-7	TRBV2	-	CASSARTGTDSYEQYF	TGTGCCAGCAGTGCGCGGACCGGGACCGACTCCTACGAGCAGTACTTC
-	TRBJ2-2	TRBV11-2	-	CASSLYEGKTGELFF	TGTGCCAGCAGCCTGTATGAAGGGAAGACCGGGGAGCTGTTTTTT
-	TRBJ2-5	TRBV5-5	-	CASTQHLQIQYF	TGTGCCAGCACCCAACACTTACAGATTCAGTACTTC
-	TRBJ2-3	TRBV5-1	-	CASSRERSRGRRDTQYF	TGCGCCAGCAGCCGAGAGCGGTCTAGGGGTCGACGAGATACGCAGTATTTT
-	TRBJ2-5	TRBV5-6	-	CASRAPVADQETQYF	TGTGCCAGCAGGGCACCGGTGGCAGATCAAGAGACCCAGTACTTC
-	TRBJ2-3	TRBV9	-	CASSVEATDTQYF	TGTGCCAGCAGCGTAGAAGCCACAGATACGCAGTATTTT
-	TRBJ2-1	TRBV27	-	CASKGKTGVSYNEQFF	TGTGCCAGCAAAGGGAAGACAGGAGTCTCCTACAATGAGCAGTTCTTC
-	TRBJ1-5	TRBV18	-	CASSRTESNQPQHF	TGTGCCAGCTCAAGGACAGAAAGCAATCAGCCCCAGCATTTT
-	TRBJ2-6	TRBV5-1	-	CASSLWLTSTGSGANVLTF	TGCGCCAGCAGCTTATGGCTCACGTCGACGGGCTCTGGGGCCAACGTCCTGACTTTC
-	TRBJ2-3	TRBV4-2	TRBD2	CASSQRSGRGTDTQYF	TGTGCCAGCAGCCAACGAAGCGGGAGGGGCACAGATACGCAGTATTTT
-	TRBJ1-2	TRBV28	TRBD1	CASSARQGATYGYTF	TGTGCCAGCAGTGCCCGACAGGGGGCGACCTATGGCTACACCTTC